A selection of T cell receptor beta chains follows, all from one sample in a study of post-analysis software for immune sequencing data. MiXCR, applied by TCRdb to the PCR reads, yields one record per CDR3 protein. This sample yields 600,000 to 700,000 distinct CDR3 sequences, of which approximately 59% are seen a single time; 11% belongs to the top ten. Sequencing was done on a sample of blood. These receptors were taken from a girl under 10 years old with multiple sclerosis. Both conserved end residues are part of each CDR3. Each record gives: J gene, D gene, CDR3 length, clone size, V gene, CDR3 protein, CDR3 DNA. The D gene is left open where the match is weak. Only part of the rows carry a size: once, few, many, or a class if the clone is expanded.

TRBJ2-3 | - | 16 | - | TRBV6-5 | CASRPRWRVETDTQYF | TGTGCCAGCAGACCCAGATGGAGGGTTGAGACAGATACGCAGTATTTT
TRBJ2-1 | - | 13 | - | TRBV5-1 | CASSSTGPPEQFF | TGCGCCAGCAGCTCCACTGGCCCTCCTGAGCAGTTCTTC
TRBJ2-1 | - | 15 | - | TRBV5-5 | CASSLEQGPLIAQFF | TGTGCCAGCAGCTTGGAGCAGGGGCCCCTAATTGCGCAGTTCTTC
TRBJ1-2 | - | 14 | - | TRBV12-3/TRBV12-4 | CASNPSGERDGYTF | TGTGCCAGTAACCCTTCCGGGGAGAGGGATGGCTACACCTTC
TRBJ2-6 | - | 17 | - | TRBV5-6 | CASSLLGPHSGANVLTF | TGTGCCAGCAGCTTGCTGGGGCCGCACTCTGGGGCCAACGTCCTGACTTTC
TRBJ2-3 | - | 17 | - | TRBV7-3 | CASSLTYSGRGTDTQYF | TGTGCCAGCAGCTTAACCTATAGCGGTCGAGGGACAGATACGCAGTATTTT
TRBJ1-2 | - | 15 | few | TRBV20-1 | CSARPGRGFNYGYTF | TGCAGTGCTAGGCCGGGGAGGGGTTTCAACTATGGCTACACCTTC
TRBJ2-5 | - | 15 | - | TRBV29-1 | CSVGISFAWEETQYF | TGCAGCGTCGGTATCTCCTTTGCATGGGAAGAGACCCAGTACTTC
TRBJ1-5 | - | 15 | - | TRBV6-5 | CATGHSRESNQPQHF | TGTGCCACGGGACATTCGCGAGAGAGCAATCAGCCCCAGCATTTT
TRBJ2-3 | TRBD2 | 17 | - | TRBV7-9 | CASSAGLAGVLTDTQYF | TGTGCCAGCAGCGCCGGACTAGCGGGGGTGCTCACAGATACGCAGTATTTT
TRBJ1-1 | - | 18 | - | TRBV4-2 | CASSRPQYPIIMNTEAFF | TGTGCCAGCAGCCGACCACAGTACCCAATCATAATGAACACTGAAGCTTTCTTT
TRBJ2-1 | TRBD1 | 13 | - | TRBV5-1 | CASSAGQENEQFF | TGCGCCAGCAGCGCCGGACAGGAGAATGAGCAGTTCTTC
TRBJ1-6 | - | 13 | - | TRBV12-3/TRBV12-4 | CASSPLGNSPLHF | TGTGCCAGCAGTCCCTTGGGCAATTCACCCCTCCACTTT
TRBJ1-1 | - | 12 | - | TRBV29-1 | CSVLTTNTEAFF | TGCAGCGTCCTGACGACCAACACTGAAGCTTTCTTT